This passage covers 9 T cell receptor beta chains from one sample sequenced in a study of blood T cell repertoires in COVID-19. Assay used: immunoSEQ multiplex PCR; TCRdb lists only in-frame clones, some missing. The data hold 200,000 to 300,000 clones, with 82% observed a single time. The sequencing input was peripheral blood. These receptors were taken from an older woman with active or convalescent COVID-19.

The chain carries TRBV5-4 and TRBJ2-5; the match to TRBD2 covers 12 bases. V lost 4 bases and J lost 1; bases outside the gene matches: 2. In germline, CDR1 is SGHNT, CDR2 YYREEE (reference sequence). CDR3 length equals 15 residues. The CDR3 sequence is CASSPSGGAQETQYF. Written as DNA, the CDR3 is TGTGCCAGCAGCCCTAGCGGGGGGGCCCAAGAGACCCAGTACTTC.

The chain uses TRBV12-5 and TRBJ2-5, with D possibly TRBD1 on 5 matching bases. The CDR3 contains 14 residues. Germline CDR1 LGHNT, CDR2 FRNRAP. The ends were cut back, 0 bases at V and 4 bases at J, with 9 bases in the middle. DNA for the CDR3: TGTGCTAGTGGTTTGGTACCAGGGATAGAGACCCAGTACTTC. Amino acid sequence: CASGLVPGIETQYF.

This chain links TRBV30 with TRBJ1-6; weak D call: TRBD1 (6 bases). There are 14 residues in the CDR3. Trimming took off 1 base at V and 9 bases at J, with 13 bases between the two ends. CDR1 and CDR2 (germline): GTSNPN, SVGIG (reference sequence). The CDR3: CAWSGPTGVSPLHF. The CDR3 DNA follows: TGTGCCTGGAGTGGTCCGACAGGAGTTTCACCCCTCCACTTT.

This clone was recorded once. The CDR3 region has the DNA TGTGCCAGCAGCCCCCTTTGGGAGCAGGGGACAGATACGCAGTATTTT. Residues: CASSPLWEQGTDTQYF. The genes are TRBV7-9 and TRBJ2-3; a possible D gene is TRBD1 (6 bases). This CDR3 has 16 amino acids. Germline-derived CDR1 and CDR2 are SEHNR and FQNEAQ (reference sequence). Trimming took off 5 bases at V and 3 bases at J, with 18 bases between the two ends. Based on the CDR3 plus reference TRBV7-9 and TRBJ2-3, the full variable domain is DTGVSQNPRHKITKRGQNVTFRCDPISEHNRLYWYRQTLGQGPEFLTYFQNEAQLEKSRLLSDRFSAERPKGSFSTLEIQRTEQGDSAMYLCASSPLWEQGTDTQYFGPGTRLTVL.

This chain connects TRBV2 to TRBJ2-2, with 7 bases aligning to TRBD2. J lost 7 bases, V lost 4 bases, and 0 bases had no gene match. Germline V gene sequence: CDR1 SNHLY, CDR2 FYNNEI. The CDR3 spans 12 residues. CDR3 DNA sequence: TGTGCCAGCAGTGCGGGGGGCGGGGAGCTGTTTTTT. Encoded protein: CASSAGGGELFF.

V gene TRBV19 combines with J gene TRBJ2-3; 8 bases line up with TRBD1. The CDR3 totals 13 residues. Germline-derived CDR1 and CDR2 are LNHDA and SQIVND (reference sequence). J was trimmed by 11 bases and V by 6 bases; bases with no gene match: 10. CDR3: CASRGTGHGMQYF. The CDR3 nucleotides are TGTGCCAGTAGAGGGACAGGACACGGGATGCAGTATTTT. Variable domain in full (rest from reference TRBV19 and TRBJ2-3): DGGITQSPKYLFRKEGQNVTLSCEQNLNHDAMYWYRQDPGQGLRLIYYSQIVNDFQKGDIAEGYSVSREKKESFPLTVTSAQKNPTAFYLCASRGTGHGMQYFGPGTRLTVL.

V and J are TRBV6-6 and TRBJ2-7; TRBD2 agrees at 13 bases. Germline trimming cut 7 bases from V and 4 bases from J; bases unmatched to any gene: 4. The CDR3 consists of 14 residues. The V gene's germline CDR1 is MNHNY and CDR2 SVGAGI (reference sequence). The CDR3 spells CASTRTSGGYEQYF. The CDR3 coding sequence is TGTGCCAGCACCCGGACTAGCGGGGGTTACGAGCAGTACTTC.

This rearrangement joins TRBV6-6 to TRBJ1-6; TRBD1 agrees at 7 bases. Germline CDR1 is MNHNY and CDR2 is SVGAGI (reference sequence). There are 14 residues in the CDR3. With 6 bases clipped from V and 9 bases from J, the junction kept 8 bases outside the gene matches. The CDR3 DNA reads as TGTGCCAGCAGGACTGGGACAGCTGGTTCACCCCTCCACTTT. It translates to CASRTGTAGSPLHF.

The rearrangement links TRBV9 to TRBJ1-5; 12 bases are a match to TRBD1. The CDR3 runs 22 residues. Germline V gives CDR1 SGDLS, CDR2 YYNGEE. V shed 4 bases, J shed 4 bases, and the junction held 24 bases outside the gene matches. The CDR3 coding sequence is TGTGCCAGCAGCACCTGGGACAGGGGGCGTCGGGGGCCCACCGATAGAAATCAGCCCCAGCATTTT. This codes for CASSTWDRGRRGPTDRNQPQHF.